This T cell receptor beta chain was captured by sequencing in a study of shared clonotypes between healthy human individuals (dated by TCRdb to about 2020). With regard to the full study: A couple of women and a few men aged 18 to 49 years were included in the cohort. For each donor, CD4 naive and CD4 memory were each run on three plates, CD8 naive on two plates, and CD8 memory on one plate. To estimate repertoire size and how much clonotypes are shared between individuals, the study performed deep sequencing of blood TCR repertoires from about five healthy adults. To increase sequencing depth and limit assay-specific biases, TCR repertoire library preparation and sequencing were carried out by different laboratories using diverse techniques. Per donor, leukapheresis produced somewhere between about 0.9 and 9.5 billion PBMCs.

Using the deep immunoSEQ assay, TCR CDR3 regions were amplified from genomic DNA by multiplex PCR. Extracted genomic DNA from each cell subset was distributed evenly across all wells of several immunoSEQ 96-well plates, and each plate was treated as a replicate. For sorted subsets, around 200 ng genomic DNA, equal to some 28,000 T cell genomes, was loaded into each replicate PCR. The purified libraries were quantified using a Qubit 3.0 fluorometer, sized with a Bioanalyzer 2100, and then quantified again using the KAPA Library Quantification kit. A separate single-read 150-cycle Illumina NextSeq 550 flow cell was used to sequence each immunoSEQ 96-well plate. Per the original workflow: The immunoSEQ output contained only junctional sequences without quality scores, so filtering could not match that applied to full-length reads. Sequences were annotated with PyIR, a Python wrapper for IgBLAST v1.9, using IMGT germline references to assign V/J genes and CDR3. Any read was removed if the V/J assignment was weak (E-value above 1e-6), the CDR3 was missing, or the read contained stop codons, out-of-frame junctions, or ambiguous translated residues. V3J clonotypes were defined by identical inferred V gene, J gene, and CDR3 amino acid sequence. The percentage overlap between two repertoires was calculated by dividing the number of shared unique clonotypes by the size of the smaller repertoire. Three approaches were used to assess repertoire richness: RTK rarefaction, the Chao1 estimator, and Recon v2.1 estimates of unobserved clonotypes. Generation probabilities for all TCRbeta clonotypes obtained by the gDNA method from a handful of donors were computed using OLGA. The table comes from immuneACCESS by way of TCRdb, which keeps in-frame sequences with V and J called. Part of the clones is missing from these tables; in studies checked, under half for an unresolved V gene and the rest for unknown reasons. The DNA was the basis for D and trimming; V, J and clone size are from that table. The sample table lists roughly 660,000 clones, 90% of them with a count of one. The ten largest make up 30% to 40% of the sample.

According to the germline V gene, CDR1 reads MDHEN and CDR2 reads SYDVKM. V and J are trimmed by 6 bases and 10 bases, and the gene matches miss 7 bases of the junction. From cysteine to phenylalanine, the CDR3 is 12 amino acids long. The entry retains the CDR3 DNA only, 36 bases that are in frame from base 1. As for this clone: Its specific antigen is unknown. Base qualities are not recorded, but no much larger clone differs from it by a single base.

General findings and caveats noted by the study authors: Pairwise subsampling led to the expectation that sequencing depth would affect the degree of clonotype sharing among donors. The genetic and exposure-history diversity represented was limited by the small number of donors. About 5% of naive CD4, 3.5% of naive CD8, about 2.1% of memory CD4, and 0.35% to 0.5% of memory CD8 clonotypes were shared across several donors. Sampling was limited to blood, and TCR repertoires in tissue likely differ from TCR repertoires in blood. Clonotypes shared by all four sorted-subset donors showed higher generation probabilities than non-shared clonotypes. Even with the large sequencing depth, rarefaction of the sorted-subset datasets indicated that sequencing was incomplete. Naive subsets generally had larger estimated clonotype richness than memory subsets.

Donors were healthy HIV-negative adults with no recently reported acute infections or vaccinations. Every donor was a Caucasian adult living in Nashville, Tennessee, USA. The CD8 memory samples were a combination of magnetically selected CD45RO+ cells and CCR7-negative CD45RA+ effector memory (TemRA) cells. After blood collection by leukapheresis, PBMCs were isolated using Ficoll-Histopaque density gradient centrifugation and then cryopreserved in the vapor phase of liquid nitrogen. Purity and quantity of every magnetically sorted T cell population were checked by analytical flow cytometry. Each sorted fraction had its genomic DNA isolated and then quantified by UV absorbance on a Nanodrop 2000c.

The chain is made from TRBV28 and TRBJ1-2; a stretch of 8 junction bases matches TRBD1. The sample taken for sequencing was memory CD8+ T cells from PBMCs. The cell subset or site tag for this specimen amounts to: CD45RO+ cells pooled with CCR7-negative TemRA cells. The TCR originated in a man younger than 35 in good health. Some clones in this sample may be carry-over from other donors' samples. The CDR3 is CASRDRGRDYTF. The DNA sequence follows: TGTGCCAGCAGAGACAGGGGAAGGGACTACACCTTC.